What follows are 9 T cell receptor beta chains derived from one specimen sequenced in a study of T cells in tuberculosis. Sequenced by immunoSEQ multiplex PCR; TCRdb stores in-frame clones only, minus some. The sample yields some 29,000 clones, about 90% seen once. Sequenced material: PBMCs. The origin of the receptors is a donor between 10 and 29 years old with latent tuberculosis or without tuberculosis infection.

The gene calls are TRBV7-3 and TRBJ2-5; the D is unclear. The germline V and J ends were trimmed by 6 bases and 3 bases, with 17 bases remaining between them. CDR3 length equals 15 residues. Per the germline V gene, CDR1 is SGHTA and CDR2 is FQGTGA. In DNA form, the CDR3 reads TGTGCCAGCAGTCCCCGCGGTGGCACGGAAGAGACCCAGTACTTC. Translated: CASSPRGGTEETQYF.

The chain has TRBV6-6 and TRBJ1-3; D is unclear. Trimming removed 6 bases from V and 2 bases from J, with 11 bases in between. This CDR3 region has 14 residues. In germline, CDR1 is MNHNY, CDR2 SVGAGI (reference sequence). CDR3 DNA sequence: TGTGCCAGCAGCCCCTCGCGGACTGGAAACACCATATATTTT. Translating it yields CASSPSRTGNTIYF.

The CDR3 region is CASSQSWSGGNEQFF. The CDR3, as DNA: TGTGCCAGCAGTCAGAGTTGGAGCGGGGGCAATGAGCAGTTCTTC. The chain employs TRBV7-2 and TRBJ2-1; 8 nucleotides match TRBD2. Germline loops: CDR1 SGHTA, CDR2 FQGNSA. The CDR3 covers 15 residues. Trimming took 6 bases from V and 6 from J; bases not matched to a gene: 10.

CDR3 nucleotide sequence: TGTGCCAGCAGCCGTGAAACAGGGGGACCCGGGGAGCTGTTTTTT. The encoded protein is CASSRETGGPGELFF. The chain has TRBV7-9 and TRBJ2-2, with 8 bases lining up with TRBD1. The CDR3 has 15 residues. Germline values: CDR1 SEHNR, CDR2 FQNEAQ (reference sequence). V lost 5 bases, J lost 6 bases, and 8 bases stayed unmatched.

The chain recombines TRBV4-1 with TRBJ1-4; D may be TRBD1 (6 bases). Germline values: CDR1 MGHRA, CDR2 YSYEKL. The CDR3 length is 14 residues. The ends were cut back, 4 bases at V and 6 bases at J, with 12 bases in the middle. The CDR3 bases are TGCGCCAGCAGCCCGCGACAGGACCATGAAAAACTGTTTTTT. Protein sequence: CASSPRQDHEKLFF.

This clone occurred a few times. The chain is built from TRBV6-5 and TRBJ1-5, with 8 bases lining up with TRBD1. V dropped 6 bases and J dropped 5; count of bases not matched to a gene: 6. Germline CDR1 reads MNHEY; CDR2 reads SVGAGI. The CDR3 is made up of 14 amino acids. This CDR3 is CASRSGQEYQPQHF. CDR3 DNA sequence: TGTGCCAGCAGATCGGGACAGGAGTATCAGCCCCAGCATTTT.

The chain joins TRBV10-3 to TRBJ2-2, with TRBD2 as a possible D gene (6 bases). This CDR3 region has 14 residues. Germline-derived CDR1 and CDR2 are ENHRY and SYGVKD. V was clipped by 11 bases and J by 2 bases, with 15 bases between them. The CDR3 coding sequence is TGTGCCTCAAGACGGGACTTAAACACCGGGGAGCTGTTTTTT. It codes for CASRRDLNTGELFF.

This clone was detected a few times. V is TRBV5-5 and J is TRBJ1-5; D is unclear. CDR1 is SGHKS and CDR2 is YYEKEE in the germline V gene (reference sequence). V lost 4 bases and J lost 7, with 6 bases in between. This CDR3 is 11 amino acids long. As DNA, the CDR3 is TGTGCCAGCAGCCCGAGCCAGCCCCAGCATTTT. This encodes CASSPSQPQHF. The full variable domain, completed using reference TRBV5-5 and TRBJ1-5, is DAGVTQSPTHLIKTRGQQVTLRCSPISGHKSVSWYQQVLGQGPQFIFQYYEKEERGRGNFPDRFSARQFPNYSSELNVNALLLGDSALYLCASSPSQPQHFGDGTRLSIL.

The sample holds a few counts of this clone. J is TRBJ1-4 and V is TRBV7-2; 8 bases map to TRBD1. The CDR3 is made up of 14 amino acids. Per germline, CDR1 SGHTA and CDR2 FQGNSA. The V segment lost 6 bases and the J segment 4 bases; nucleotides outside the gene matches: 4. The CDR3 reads CASRRQGLNEKLFF. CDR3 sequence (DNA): TGTGCCAGCAGGAGACAGGGGCTTAATGAAAAACTGTTTTTT.